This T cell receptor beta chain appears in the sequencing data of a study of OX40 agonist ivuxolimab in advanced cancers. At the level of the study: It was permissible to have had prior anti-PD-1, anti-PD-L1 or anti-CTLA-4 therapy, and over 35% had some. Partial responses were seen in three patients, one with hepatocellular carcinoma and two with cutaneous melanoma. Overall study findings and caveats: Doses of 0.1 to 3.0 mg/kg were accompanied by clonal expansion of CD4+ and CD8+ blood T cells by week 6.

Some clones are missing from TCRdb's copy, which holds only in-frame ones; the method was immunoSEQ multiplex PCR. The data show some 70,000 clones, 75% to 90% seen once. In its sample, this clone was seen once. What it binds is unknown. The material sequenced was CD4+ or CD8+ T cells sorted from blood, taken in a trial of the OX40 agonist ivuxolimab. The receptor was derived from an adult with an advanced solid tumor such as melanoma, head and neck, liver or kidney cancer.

This chain's CDR3 is CANPGNISYEQYF. CDR3 sequence (DNA): TGTGCCAACCCAGGTAATATCTCCTACGAGCAGTACTTC. The chain has TRBV11-3 and TRBJ2-7; D gene uncertain. The V end lost 10 bases, the J end lost 0 bases, and 13 bases lay between the germline ends. The V gene's germline CDR1 is SGHNT and CDR2 YENEEA. The CDR3 length is 13 residues. Looking up the rest from reference TRBV11-3 and TRBJ2-7 gives the full variable domain: EAGVVQSPRYKIIEKKQPVAFWCNPISGHNTLYWYLQNLGQGPELLIRYENEEAVDDSQLPKDRFSAERLKGVDSTLKIQPAELGDSAVYLCANPGNISYEQYFGPGTRLTVT.